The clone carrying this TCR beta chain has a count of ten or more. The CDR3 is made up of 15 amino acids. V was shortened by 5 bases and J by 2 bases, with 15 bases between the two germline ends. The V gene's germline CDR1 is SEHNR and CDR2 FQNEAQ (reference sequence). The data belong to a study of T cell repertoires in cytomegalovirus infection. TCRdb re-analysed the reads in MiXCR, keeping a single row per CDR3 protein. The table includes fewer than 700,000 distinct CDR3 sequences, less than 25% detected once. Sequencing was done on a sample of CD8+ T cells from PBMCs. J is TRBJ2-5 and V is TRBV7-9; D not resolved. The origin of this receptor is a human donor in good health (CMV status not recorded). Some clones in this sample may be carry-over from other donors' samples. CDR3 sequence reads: CASSHPLLEQETQYF. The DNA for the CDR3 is TGTGCCAGCAGCCACCCACTACTGGAACAAGAGACCCAGTACTTC.